Listed here are 2 T cell receptor beta chains from one sample, sequenced in a study of T cell repertoires in cytomegalovirus infection. TCRdb re-derived calls from the reads in MiXCR, one entry per CDR3 protein. The sample lists some 300,000 distinct CDR3 sequences, around 15% occurring once. Specimen: PBMCs. Receptors originate from a human donor in good health (CMV status not recorded). Some clones in this sample may be carry-over from other donors' samples.

This clonotype showed up many times. The chain recombines TRBV12-3 or TRBV12-4 with TRBJ1-2; 10 bases are a match to TRBD1. The CDR3 totals 15 residues. Trimming removed 5 bases from V and 7 bases from J; junction bases left unmatched: 10. CDR3 in amino acids: CASSTRDRGGGGYTF. The CDR3 DNA reads TGTGCCAGCAGTACCCGGGACAGGGGAGGTGGTGGCTACACCTTC.

Ten or more counts support this clonotype. This sequence joins TRBV6-1 and TRBJ1-5, with TRBD1 matching over 8 bases. This CDR3 has 15 amino acids. The J segment lost 6 bases and the V segment lost 5 bases, leaving 9 bases of the junction unmatched. Germline V CDR1 and CDR2: MNHNS, SASEGT. The CDR3 loop is CASSHRGFPSQPQHF. CDR3 sequence (DNA): TGTGCCAGCAGTCACAGGGGGTTTCCCAGTCAGCCCCAGCATTTT.